These T cell receptor beta chains were read from a single sample in a study of cytomegalovirus exposure and HLA in healthy donors. Libraries were prepared by immunoSEQ multiplex PCR; TCRdb keeps only in-frame clonotypes and omits some of them. The data contain around 140,000 clones, about 82% of them singletons. The specimen sequenced was PBMCs. The receptors come from a female donor in good health and CMV-seropositive. Both conserved end residues are part of each CDR3. Each record gives: clone size, V gene, D gene, J gene, CDR3 protein, CDR3 DNA. A D gene is named only where the DNA matches it firmly. A clone size is listed for some rows: how often the clone was seen (once, few, many), or a class if it is expanded.

>once|TRBV19|TRBD2|TRBJ2-1
CASSMSGSSYNEQFF
TGTGCCAGTAGTATGAGCGGGAGCTCCTACAATGAGCAGTTCTTC
>few|TRBV7-7|TRBD1|TRBJ2-5
CASSPRTGETQYF
TGTGCCAGCAGCCCCCGGACAGGGGAGACCCAGTACTTC
>NA|TRBV4-1|TRBD2|TRBJ2-3
CASSQPAALAGGNTDTQYF
TGCGCCAGCAGCCAACCTGCCGCACTAGCGGGGGGAAACACAGATACGCAGTATTTT
>NA|TRBV18|TRBD1|TRBJ1-6
CASSLDRVDSPLHF
TGTGCCAGCTCACTTGACAGGGTGGATTCACCCCTCCACTTT
>NA|TRBV21-1|NA|TRBJ2-7
CASRIWAGASYEQYF
TGTGCCAGCAGAATCTGGGCAGGGGCCTCCTACGAGCAGTACTTC
>NA|TRBV28|TRBD2|TRBJ2-3
CASRRGGNTDTQYF
TGTGCCAGCAGACGCGGGGGGAACACAGATACGCAGTATTTT
>NA|TRBV6-1|NA|TRBJ1-1
CASSDQGLSTGAFF
TGTGCCAGCAGTGACCAGGGTTTATCAACAGGGGCTTTCTTT
>NA|TRBV6-5|TRBD2|TRBJ2-5
CASSLISGGLETQYF
TGTGCCAGCAGCCTAATCTCGGGGGGGCTGGAGACCCAGTACTTC
>once|TRBV7-2|TRBD2|TRBJ2-7
CASSQDGGGAFEQYF
TGTGCCAGCTCCCAGGATGGCGGGGGGGCGTTCGAGCAGTACTTC
>NA|TRBV19|NA|TRBJ2-7
CASRDNSYEQYF
TGTGCCAGCCGGGACAACTCCTACGAGCAGTACTTC
>NA|TRBV6-6|NA|TRBJ1-1
CASSSVYNTEAFF
TGTGCCAGCAGTTCCGTTTATAACACTGAAGCTTTCTTT
>NA|TRBV6-5|NA|TRBJ2-7
CASSYHRTERNEQYF
TGTGCCAGCAGTTACCATAGGACAGAACGCAACGAGCAGTACTTC
>NA|TRBV11-3|NA|TRBJ2-1
CASSGRRVVFHEQFF
TGTGCCAGCAGCGGCCGGCGGGTCGTTTTCCATGAGCAGTTCTTC
>few|TRBV6-4|TRBD2|TRBJ2-7
CASRRKTWTSLGYEQYF
TGTGCCAGCAGAAGAAAAACCTGGACTAGCTTGGGGTACGAGCAGTACTTC
>NA|TRBV5-1|NA|TRBJ2-3
CASRRWERGDTQYF
TGCGCCAGCAGGCGTTGGGAAAGGGGGGATACGCAGTATTTT
>few|TRBV28|NA|TRBJ1-2
CASISNYGYTF
TGTGCCAGCATTAGTAACTATGGCTACACCTTC
>NA|TRBV19|TRBD1|TRBJ2-1
CASSPLHRGYNEQFF
TGTGCCAGTAGTCCTTTGCACAGGGGGTACAATGAGCAGTTCTTC
>NA|TRBV19|NA|TRBJ1-1
CASTSEPTEGTEAFF
TGTGCCAGTACCAGCGAACCTACGGAGGGCACTGAAGCTTTCTTT
>few|TRBV11-3|NA|TRBJ2-1
CASSPRDDNEQFF
TGTGCCAGCAGCCCCCGGGATGACAATGAGCAGTTCTTC
>medium-sized|TRBV7-3|NA|TRBJ1-1
CASSLQGNTEAFF
TGTGCCAGCAGCCTACAGGGCAACACTGAAGCTTTCTTT
>NA|TRBV2|TRBD2|TRBJ2-3
CARSWASGSDTQYF
TGTGCTCGCTCTTGGGCTAGCGGGAGTGATACGCAGTATTTT
>NA|TRBV7-9|NA|TRBJ1-6
CASSLGTSNSPLHF
TGTGCCAGCAGCCTCGGGACAAGCAATTCACCCCTCCACTTT
>few|TRBV30|NA|TRBJ2-1
CAWSNGAYGEQFF
TGTGCCTGGAGTAATGGGGCTTATGGTGAGCAGTTCTTC